This T cell receptor beta chain derives from a study of T-cell memory formation after mild COVID-19 (dated by TCRdb to the early 2020s). Study-level background: TCR sequence clusters from the two donors were largely donor specific. In a couple of donors, T-cell clones that expanded and contracted after mild COVID-19 were followed by sequencing TCRalpha and TCRbeta repertoires longitudinally. The cohort was made up of two young adult volunteers, one female and one male, who were previously healthy. Overall study results and their limits: The detection of some responding clones in pre-infection memory suggests that pre-existing cross-reactive memory T cells joined the SARS-CoV-2 response. The second-wave clones that peaked on day 37 were not confirmed to be SARS-CoV-2 specific. The study covered only a couple of mild cases, and larger cohorts including severe cases with pre-infection samples were considered necessary. Clones contracting from day 15 to 85 had balanced CD4/CD8 phenotypes, while a second wave expanding from day 15 to 37 was biased towards CD4+. Contracting CD4+ clones were found mainly in CM and EM memory subsets, while CD8+ clones were enriched in EMRA.

In its sample, this clonotype was seen a few times. Which antigen it targets is not known. No base-level quality is on record; no much larger clone is a single base apart. PBMCs were isolated by Ficoll-Paque density gradient centrifugation. Sequencing took place on an Illumina NovaSeq 6000. TCRalpha and TCRbeta cDNA libraries were constructed by 5'RACE with constant-segment primers, with sample barcodes and unique molecular identifiers being introduced. RNA was extracted from every sample with Trizol reagent. The libraries were amplified in two PCR steps, and the second step added a second sample barcode and Illumina TruSeq adapters. Sequencing of the libraries was done on an Illumina NovaSeq, producing 2 x 150 bp paired-end reads. The study's processing was this. Reads were demultiplexed and collapsed into UMI-guided consensus sequences with migec v1.2.7. Using mixcr v2.1.11, UMI consensuses were aligned to TRA and TRB V and J templates and then assembled into clonotypes. A clonotype was counted as expanded or contracted only if both edgeR and NoisET called the change significant, with noise models trained on biological replicates. For edgeR calls, the thresholds were a false discovery rate-adjusted p below 0.01 and a log2 fold-change of 1. As an exploratory analysis of dynamics, PCA with hierarchical clustering was applied to max-normalized trajectories of the 1000 most abundant clonotypes. Each responding clone was given a CD4 or CD8 phenotype based on the CD4+ and CD8+ repertoires, which had been sequenced separately. TCRdb reprocessed the public reads (quality trimming at Q25 with fastp, clone calling with MiXCR) and kept in-frame beta chains. When rows share a CDR3 protein, they turn into one entry using the most common DNA and genes. The V and J calls here are based on TCRdb, not the publication. Present in this sample are about 390,000 distinct CDR3 sequences, around a fifth of which were seen just once. The ten largest clones take up around 13% of the sample.

V and J are trimmed by 4 bases and 5 bases, and the gene matches miss 6 bases of the junction. Taken from cysteine to phenylalanine, the CDR3 has 15 residues. Only CDR3 DNA is held: 45 bases, read in frame from base 1. CDR1 and CDR2 (MNHNS, SASEGT) derive from the germline V gene. The sequence links TRBV6-1 to TRBJ2-1; 9 junctional bases match TRBD2. Sample: PBMCs or a T cell subset sorted from them (not recorded which). This clonotype originated in an adult woman who had mild COVID-19 (a few samples of this study predate the infection). The sample titles of this study are shuffled in the database, so cell type and time point are left out; the donor was told from shared clones. The CDR3 reads as follows: CASSVRTSANNEQFF. Here is the DNA: TGTGCCAGCAGTGTGAGGACTAGCGCTAACAATGAGCAGTTCTTC.